This T cell receptor beta chain was profiled in a study of T cells after posttransplantation cyclophosphamide. Trimming left V 0 bases short and J 6 bases short, with 11 bases between. The CDR3 runs 15 residues. From germline, CDR1 is LNHNV and CDR2 YYDKDF (reference sequence). TCRdb's copy holds only in-frame clones and misses some; the assay was immunoSEQ multiplex PCR. The sample consists of about 22,000 clones, roughly two thirds of them appearing once. The TCR comes from a woman aged 55 to 70 in good health, CMV-negative, and a related stem cell transplant donor. The rearrangement joins TRBV15 to TRBJ2-2, with D unresolved. Material for sequencing was memory CD4+ T cells sorted from PBMCs. In DNA form, the CDR3 reads TGTGCCACCAGCAGAGATAAAGCAATTTCCGGGGAGCTGTTTTTT. It codes for CATSRDKAISGELFF.